These 20 T cell receptor beta chains came from one sample sequenced in a study of blood T cell repertoires in COVID-19. Profiling relied on immunoSEQ multiplex PCR, and the TCRdb table lists in-frame clones only, not all of them. This table holds about 54,000 clones, about nine tenths found once. The sample was peripheral blood. The receptors here all came from a woman aged 40 to 50 with active COVID-19.

V and J are TRBV13 and TRBJ1-1; 8 positions agree with TRBD1. Germline lookup yields CDR1 PRHDT and CDR2 FYEKMQ (reference sequence). This CDR3 is 19 amino acids long. Germline trimming cut 4 bases from V and 0 bases from J; bases unmatched to any gene: 16. For the CDR3, the DNA is TGTGCCAGCAGCTCGGACAGGGAGAACGGAACAGGAATGAACACTGAAGCTTTCTTT. This sequence encodes CASSSDRENGTGMNTEAFF.

The chain carries TRBV19 and TRBJ1-1; tentative D call: TRBD1 (5 bases). CDR3 size: 15 residues. Germline-derived CDR1 and CDR2 are LNHDA and SQIVND (reference sequence). Trimming removed 3 bases at V and 2 bases at J, with 13 bases between. CDR3 sequence: CASSILGHVNTEAFF. CDR3 bases: TGTGCCAGTAGTATCCTAGGACACGTTAACACTGAAGCTTTCTTT. Using reference TRBV19 and TRBJ1-1 for the parts outside the CDR3, the full variable domain is DGGITQSPKYLFRKEGQNVTLSCEQNLNHDAMYWYRQDPGQGLRLIYYSQIVNDFQKGDIAEGYSVSREKKESFPLTVTSAQKNPTAFYLCASSILGHVNTEAFFGQGTRLTVV.

This clone has a handful of counts. This chain uses TRBV6-6 with TRBJ1-1; no clear D. CDR1 is MNHNY and CDR2 is SVGAGI in the germline V gene (reference sequence). V gave up 2 bases and J gave up 1 base, with 5 bases separating them. The CDR3 totals 13 residues. The CDR3 loop reads CASSYGQNTEAFF. In nucleotides, the CDR3 is TGTGCCAGCAGTTACGGCCAGAACACTGAAGCTTTCTTT.

Only one count was recorded for this clone. The V and J genes are TRBV6-5 and TRBJ2-7; 8 bases agree with TRBD1. The CDR3 loop spans 13 amino acids. The V gene end was trimmed by 6 bases and the J gene end by 5 bases; junction bases not matched to a gene: 6. Germline V CDR1 and CDR2: MNHEY, SVGAGI. In DNA form, the CDR3 reads TGTGCCAGCAGCCGAGGACAGGGAAACGAGCAGTACTTC. Protein product: CASSRGQGNEQYF.

This chain joins TRBV29-1 and TRBJ2-5, with 8 bases that match TRBD1. CDR1 is SQVTM, CDR2 ANQGSEA, per germline. Germline trimming cut 4 bases from V and 4 bases from J; bases unmatched to any gene: 8. The CDR3 runs 14 residues. CDR3 protein: CSVGLPGQVETQYF. DNA for the CDR3: TGCAGCGTTGGACTACCGGGACAGGTAGAGACCCAGTACTTC.

This chain links TRBV4-2 with TRBJ2-2, with TRBD2 identical over 10 bases. Trimming removed 2 bases from V and 6 bases from J; junction bases left unmatched: 6. Per germline, CDR1 LGHNA and CDR2 YNFKEQ. The length of the CDR3 is 16 residues. This CDR3 reads CASSQQSGGAAGELFF. The CDR3 region has the DNA TGTGCCAGCAGCCAACAGAGCGGGGGGGCGGCCGGGGAGCTGTTTTTT.

The chain uses TRBV7-2 and TRBJ2-7, with D possibly TRBD1 on 6 matching bases. The CDR3 extends over 15 amino acids. The germline V gene encodes CDR1 SGHTA and CDR2 FQGNSA. V was shortened by 0 bases and J by 3 bases, with 12 bases between the two germline ends. CDR3 loop: CASSLAGQWLYEQYF. DNA for the CDR3: TGTGCCAGCAGCTTAGCCGGACAGTGGCTCTACGAGCAGTACTTC.

V gene TRBV11-3 combines with J gene TRBJ1-2, with D possibly matching TRBD1 (5 bases). The CDR3 spans 13 residues. Trimming left V 5 bases short and J 4 bases short, with 11 bases between. CDR1 and CDR2 from the germline V gene are SGHNT and YENEEA. The CDR3 sequence is CASSHDRSYGYTF. The CDR3 region has the DNA TGTGCCAGCAGCCATGACAGATCCTATGGCTACACCTTC.

DNA of the CDR3: TGTGCCAGTAGTCGCAGGGGACTAGCGGAAAACAATGAGCAGTTCTTC. Translation: CASSRRGLAENNEQFF. The rearrangement uses TRBV19 and TRBJ2-1, with 11 bases fitting TRBD2. From germline, CDR1 is LNHDA and CDR2 SQIVND (reference sequence). V shed 5 bases, J shed 5 bases, and the junction held 8 bases outside the gene matches. The CDR3 is 16 residues long. Filled out from reference TRBV19 and TRBJ2-1, the complete variable domain reads DGGITQSPKYLFRKEGQNVTLSCEQNLNHDAMYWYRQDPGQGLRLIYYSQIVNDFQKGDIAEGYSVSREKKESFPLTVTSAQKNPTAFYLCASSRRGLAENNEQFFGPGTRLTVL.

J is TRBJ2-7 and V is TRBV5-4, with TRBD1 matching 11 bases. Germline V gives CDR1 SGHNT, CDR2 YYREEE (reference sequence). The CDR3 length is 16 residues. The trim removed 7 bases at V and 4 bases at J, leaving 13 bases unmatched. The CDR3 sequence: CASLRSPGQGVYEQYF. The CDR3 DNA follows: TGTGCCAGCCTGCGCTCTCCGGGACAGGGGGTTTACGAGCAGTACTTC.

The chain joins TRBV4-2 to TRBJ2-5; weak D call: TRBD2 (6 bases). CDR3 length equals 18 residues. The V gene lost 2 bases and the J gene lost 1 base, with 20 bases spanning the gap. The germline V gene encodes CDR1 LGHNA and CDR2 YNFKEQ. The CDR3 protein is CASSQTWGHGGAQETQYF. The CDR3 DNA reads as TGTGCCAGCAGCCAAACATGGGGTCACGGCGGGGCCCAAGAGACCCAGTACTTC.

The rearrangement links TRBV9 to TRBJ1-1; D gene uncertain. Per germline, CDR1 SGDLS and CDR2 YYNGEE. Trimming shortened V by 0 bases and J by 0 bases, and 15 bases separated the two germline ends. The CDR3 loop spans 17 amino acids. CDR3 in DNA: TGTGCCAGCAGCGTAGGATGGGCTGGCGGGATGAACACTGAAGCTTTCTTT. Protein sequence: CASSVGWAGGMNTEAFF. The full variable domain, with the rest looked up from reference TRBV9 and TRBJ1-1, is DSGVTQTPKHLITATGQRVTLRCSPRSGDLSVYWYQQSLDQGLQFLIQYYNGEERAKGNILERFSAQQFPDLHSELNLSSLELGDSALYFCASSVGWAGGMNTEAFFGQGTRLTVV.

The chain has TRBV3-1 (or the pseudogene TRBV3-2) and TRBJ2-5, with 15 bases aligning to TRBD2. V shed 3 bases, J shed 6 bases, and the junction held 5 bases outside the gene matches. In germline, CDR1 is LGHDT, CDR2 YNNKEL (reference sequence). The CDR3 length is 16 residues. CDR3 DNA sequence: TGTGCCAGCAGCCATGGACTAGCGGGGGGGCCCAAGACCCAGTACTTC. Protein sequence: CASSHGLAGGPKTQYF.

The chain joins TRBV21-1 to TRBJ1-5; the table assigns TRBD1, which was not confirmed against the DNA. TRBV21-1 is a listed pseudogene. This CDR3 comprises 15 residues. The CDR3 loop is CASSKTVYSNQPQHF. CDR3 bases: TGTGCCAGCAGCAAAACAGTCTATAGCAATCAGCCCCAGCATTTT.

The chain carries TRBV27 and TRBJ1-2; D perhaps matches TRBD1 (5 bases). The germline CDR1 and CDR2 sequences are MNHEY and SMNVEV (reference sequence). CDR3 size: 14 residues. V was clipped by 6 bases and J by 4 bases, with 15 bases between them. The CDR3 nucleotides are TGTGCCAGCAGATTTTGGTCAGGGCCCTATGGCTACACCTTC. Translation: CASRFWSGPYGYTF.

Written as DNA, the CDR3 is TGCGCCAGCAGCCACGGAGGGCTGAACACTGAAGCTTTCTTT. Protein sequence: CASSHGGLNTEAFF. The gene calls are TRBV4-1 and TRBJ1-1; the D is unclear. CDR1 MGHRA and CDR2 YSYEKL come from the germline V gene. V shed 3 bases and J shed 0 bases, with 8 bases lying between them. The CDR3 has 14 residues.

The chain joins TRBV5-1 to TRBJ2-3; a possible D gene is TRBD2 (5 bases). V was cut by 0 bases and J by 1 base, with 15 bases left in between. This CDR3 region has 17 residues. CDR1 and CDR2 from the germline V gene are SGHRS and YFSETQ. The CDR3 reads CASSLEVLSRGTDTQYF. The CDR3 DNA reads TGCGCCAGCAGCTTGGAAGTTCTGTCGAGGGGCACAGATACGCAGTATTTT. The full variable domain, rest sourced from reference TRBV5-1 and TRBJ2-3, is KAGVTQTPRYLIKTRGQQVTLSCSPISGHRSVSWYQQTPGQGLQFLFEYFSETQRNKGNFPGRFSGRQFSNSRSEMNVSTLELGDSALYLCASSLEVLSRGTDTQYFGPGTRLTVL.

The genes are TRBV27 and TRBJ1-1, with D perhaps TRBD1 (6 bases). Germline V gene data show CDR1 as MNHEY and CDR2 as SMNVEV (reference sequence). V lost 0 bases and J lost 6, with 14 bases in between. This CDR3 spans 15 amino acids. The CDR3 region has the DNA TGTGCCAGCAGTTTATCGGGGGAGTGGACAGCTGAAGCTTTCTTT. Protein product: CASSLSGEWTAEAFF.

The V gene is TRBV5-1, the J gene TRBJ2-3; the match to TRBD1 covers 11 bases. Germline lookup yields CDR1 SGHRS and CDR2 YFSETQ. The CDR3 extends over 16 amino acids. Trimming took 4 bases from V and 5 from J; bases not matched to a gene: 9. The CDR3 DNA reads TGCGCCAGCAGCCGTGGGACAGGGGGATCTGGAGATACGCAGTATTTT. Translated, it gives CASSRGTGGSGDTQYF.

The chain uses TRBV5-6 and TRBJ1-4; D not certain. Germline CDR1 is SGHDT and CDR2 is YYEEEE. The CDR3 loop spans 16 amino acids. V was clipped by 0 bases and J by 5 bases, with 14 bases between them. The CDR3 region has the DNA TGTGCCAGCAGCTTGGGTATGCAGAGGGTAAATGAAAAACTGTTTTTT. Its protein is CASSLGMQRVNEKLFF.